This note documents a single TCR beta chain sequence. The CDR3 contains 17 residues. The V gene end was trimmed by 0 bases and the J gene end by 2 bases; junction bases not matched to a gene: 7. Germline CDR1 is SGDLS and CDR2 is YYNGEE. This sample was included in a study of blood T cell repertoires in COVID-19. For the study at large: Samples representing acute and convalescent COVID-19 were sourced from the United States, Italy and Spain.

In the original analysis: Reference gene primer amplification gave nucleated cell count estimates. Repertoires were generated with immunoSEQ multiplex PCR, while TCRdb's copy carries only in-frame clones and drops some. That table is the source of V, J and clone size, and D and trimming were worked out from the DNA. Seen here are about 210,000 clones, 65% to 90% observed once, and the top ten hold 2% to 3%. The source of this sequence is a woman aged 65 to 85 with COVID-19, enrolled during active disease. Sequenced material: peripheral blood. The chain has TRBV9 and TRBJ2-1; 8 nucleotides match TRBD2. As DNA, the CDR3 is TGTGCCAGCAGCGTAGCTTTCGGGGGGGCCCCCTACAATGAGCAGTTCTTC. Amino acids: CASSVAFGGAPYNEQFF.